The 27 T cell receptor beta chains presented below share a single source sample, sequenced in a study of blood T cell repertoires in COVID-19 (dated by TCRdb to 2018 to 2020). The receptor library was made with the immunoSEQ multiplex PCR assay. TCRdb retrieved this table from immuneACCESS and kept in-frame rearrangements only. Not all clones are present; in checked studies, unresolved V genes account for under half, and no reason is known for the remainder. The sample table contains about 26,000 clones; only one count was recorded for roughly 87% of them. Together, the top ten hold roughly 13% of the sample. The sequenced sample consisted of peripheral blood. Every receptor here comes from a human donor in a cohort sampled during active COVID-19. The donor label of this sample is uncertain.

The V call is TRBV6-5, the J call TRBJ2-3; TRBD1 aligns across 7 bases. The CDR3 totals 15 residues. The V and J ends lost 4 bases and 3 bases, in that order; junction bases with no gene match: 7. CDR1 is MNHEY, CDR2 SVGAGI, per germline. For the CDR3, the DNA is TGTGCCAGCAGTTCACGGGACAGTCAGACAGATACGCAGTATTTT. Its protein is CASSSRDSQTDTQYF.

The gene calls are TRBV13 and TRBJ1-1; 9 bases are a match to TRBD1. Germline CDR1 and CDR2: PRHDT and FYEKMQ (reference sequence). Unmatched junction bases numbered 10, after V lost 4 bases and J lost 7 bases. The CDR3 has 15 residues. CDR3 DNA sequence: TGTGCCAGCAGCTCCTCGGGGACAGGGAGGGTTGAAGCTTTCTTT. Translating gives CASSSSGTGRVEAFF.

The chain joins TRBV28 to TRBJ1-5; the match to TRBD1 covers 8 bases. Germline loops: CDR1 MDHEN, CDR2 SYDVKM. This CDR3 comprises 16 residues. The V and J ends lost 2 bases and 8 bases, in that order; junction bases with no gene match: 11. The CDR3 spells CASSLLTGGLRKPQHF. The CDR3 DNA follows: TGTGCCAGCAGTTTACTTACAGGGGGGTTGAGAAAGCCCCAGCATTTT.

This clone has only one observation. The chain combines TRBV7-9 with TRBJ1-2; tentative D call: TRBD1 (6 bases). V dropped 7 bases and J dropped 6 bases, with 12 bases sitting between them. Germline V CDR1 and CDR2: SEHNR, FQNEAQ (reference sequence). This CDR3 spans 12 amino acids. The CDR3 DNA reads TGTGCCAGCACCAGGACAGCGGATGGCTACACCTTC. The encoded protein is CASTRTADGYTF.

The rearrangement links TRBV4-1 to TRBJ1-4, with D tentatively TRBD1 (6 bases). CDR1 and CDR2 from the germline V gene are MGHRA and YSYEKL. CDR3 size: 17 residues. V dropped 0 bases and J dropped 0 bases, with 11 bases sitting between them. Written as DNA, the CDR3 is TGCGCCAGCAGCCAAGATACCGGGACAACAACTAATGAAAAACTGTTTTTT. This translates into CASSQDTGTTTNEKLFF.

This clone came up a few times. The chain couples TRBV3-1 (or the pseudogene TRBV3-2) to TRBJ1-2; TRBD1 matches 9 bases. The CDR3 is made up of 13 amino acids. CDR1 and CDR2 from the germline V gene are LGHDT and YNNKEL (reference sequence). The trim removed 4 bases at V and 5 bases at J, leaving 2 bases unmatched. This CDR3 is CASSPGQGYGYTF. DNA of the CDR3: TGTGCCAGCAGCCCGGGACAGGGATATGGCTACACCTTC.

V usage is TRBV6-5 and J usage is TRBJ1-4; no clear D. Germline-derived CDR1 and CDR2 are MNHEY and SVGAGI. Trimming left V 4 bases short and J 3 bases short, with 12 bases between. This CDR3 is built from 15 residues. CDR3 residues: CASSSPGGSNEKLFF. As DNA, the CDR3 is TGTGCCAGCAGTTCCCCCGGCGGATCTAATGAAAAACTGTTTTTT.

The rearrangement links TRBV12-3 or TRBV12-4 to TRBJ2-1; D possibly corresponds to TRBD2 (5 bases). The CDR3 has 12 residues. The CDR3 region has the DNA TGTACCTCGGGAAGCTCCTACAATGAGCAGTTCTTC. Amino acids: CTSGSSYNEQFF.

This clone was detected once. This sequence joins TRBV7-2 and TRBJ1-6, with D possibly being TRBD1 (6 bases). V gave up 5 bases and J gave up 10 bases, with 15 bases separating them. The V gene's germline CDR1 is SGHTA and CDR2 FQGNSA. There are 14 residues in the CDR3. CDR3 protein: CASSLDRNRSPLHF. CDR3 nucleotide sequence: TGTGCCAGCAGCCTTGACAGGAATCGCTCACCCCTCCACTTT.

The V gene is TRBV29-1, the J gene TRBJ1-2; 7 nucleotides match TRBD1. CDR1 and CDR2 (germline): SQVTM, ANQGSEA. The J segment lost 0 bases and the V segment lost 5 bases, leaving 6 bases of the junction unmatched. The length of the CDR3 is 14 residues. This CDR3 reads CSVRGQLANYGYTF. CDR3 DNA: TGCAGCGTTCGGGGACAGCTAGCTAACTATGGCTACACCTTC.

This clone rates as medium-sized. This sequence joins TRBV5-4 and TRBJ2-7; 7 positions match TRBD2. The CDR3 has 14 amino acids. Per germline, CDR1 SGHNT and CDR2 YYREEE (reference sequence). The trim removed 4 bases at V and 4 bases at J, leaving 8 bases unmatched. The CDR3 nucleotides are TGTGCCAGCAGCGCGCGACCCGGGAGGTACGAGCAGTACTTC. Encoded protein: CASSARPGRYEQYF. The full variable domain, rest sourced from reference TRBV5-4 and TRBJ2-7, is ETGVTQSPTHLIKTRGQQVTLRCSSQSGHNTVSWYQQALGQGPQFIFQYYREEENGRGNFPPRFSGLQFPNYSSELNVNALELDDSALYLCASSARPGRYEQYFGPGTRLTVT.

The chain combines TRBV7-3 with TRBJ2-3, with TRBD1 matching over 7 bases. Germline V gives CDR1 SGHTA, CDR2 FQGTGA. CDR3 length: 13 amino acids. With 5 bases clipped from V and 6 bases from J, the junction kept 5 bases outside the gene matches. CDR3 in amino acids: CASSGQAGDTQYF. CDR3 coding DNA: TGTGCCAGCAGCGGACAGGCAGGGGATACGCAGTATTTT.

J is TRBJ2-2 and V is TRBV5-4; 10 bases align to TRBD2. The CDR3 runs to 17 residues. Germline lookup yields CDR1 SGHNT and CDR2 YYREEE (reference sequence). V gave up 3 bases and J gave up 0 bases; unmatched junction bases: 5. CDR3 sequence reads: CASSYSGGKPNTGELFF. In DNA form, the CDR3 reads TGTGCCAGCAGCTATAGCGGGGGGAAGCCGAACACCGGGGAGCTGTTTTTT.

The CDR3 DNA reads as TGTGCCAGTAGTGGTTGCGGGGGGCCCGGCGGGGAGCTGTTTTTT. This gives the protein CASSGCGGPGGELFF. This sequence joins TRBV19 and TRBJ2-2; 8 bases are shared with TRBD2. The CDR3 contains 15 residues. Per the germline V gene, CDR1 is LNHDA and CDR2 is SQIVND (reference sequence). Trimming at V came to 5 bases and at J to 7 bases, leaving 9 bases not matched to a gene.

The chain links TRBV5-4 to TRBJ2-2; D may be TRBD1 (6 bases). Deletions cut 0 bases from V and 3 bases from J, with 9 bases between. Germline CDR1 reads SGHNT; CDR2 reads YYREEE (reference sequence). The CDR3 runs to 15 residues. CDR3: CASSLGRGHTGELFF. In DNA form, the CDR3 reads TGTGCCAGCAGCTTGGGCAGGGGTCACACCGGGGAGCTGTTTTTT.

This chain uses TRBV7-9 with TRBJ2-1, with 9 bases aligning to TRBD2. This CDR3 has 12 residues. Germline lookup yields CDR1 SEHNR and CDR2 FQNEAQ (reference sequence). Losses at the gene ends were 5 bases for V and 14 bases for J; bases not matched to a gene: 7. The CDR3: CASSNSGGLKFF. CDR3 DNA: TGTGCCAGCAGCAACAGCGGGGGGCTAAAGTTCTTC.

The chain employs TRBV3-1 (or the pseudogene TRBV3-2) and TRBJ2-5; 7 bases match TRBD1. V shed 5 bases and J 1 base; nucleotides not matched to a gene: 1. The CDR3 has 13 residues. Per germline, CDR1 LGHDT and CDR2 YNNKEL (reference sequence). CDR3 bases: TGTGCCAGCAGCGGGACAGCCCAAGAGACCCAGTACTTC. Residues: CASSGTAQETQYF.

The CDR3, as DNA: TGCGCCAGCAGCTTCCCTACAGGGCAGGAGACCCAGTACTTC. Its translation is CASSFPTGQETQYF. The chain uses TRBV5-1 and TRBJ2-5, with D possibly TRBD1 on 6 matching bases. From germline, CDR1 is SGHRS and CDR2 YFSETQ. Trimming stripped 2 bases from V and 5 bases from J, with 13 bases between. The CDR3 covers 14 residues.

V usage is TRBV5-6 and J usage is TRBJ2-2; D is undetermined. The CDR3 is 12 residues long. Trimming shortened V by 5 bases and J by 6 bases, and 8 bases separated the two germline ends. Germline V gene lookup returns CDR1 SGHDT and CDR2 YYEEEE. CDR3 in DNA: TGTGCCAGCAGACTTAACGCCGGGGAGCTGTTTTTT. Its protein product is CASRLNAGELFF.

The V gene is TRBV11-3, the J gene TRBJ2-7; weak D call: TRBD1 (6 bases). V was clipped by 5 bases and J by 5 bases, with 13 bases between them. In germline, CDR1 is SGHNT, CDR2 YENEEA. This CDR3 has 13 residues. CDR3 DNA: TGTGCCAGCAGCCAGGGGAACAACCACGAGCAGTACTTC. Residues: CASSQGNNHEQYF.

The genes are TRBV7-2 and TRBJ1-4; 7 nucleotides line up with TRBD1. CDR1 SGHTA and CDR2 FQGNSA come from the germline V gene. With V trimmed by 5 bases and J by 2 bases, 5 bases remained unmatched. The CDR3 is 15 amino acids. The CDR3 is CASSGRRGTNEKLFF. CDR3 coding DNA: TGTGCCAGCAGCGGGCGCAGGGGGACTAATGAAAAACTGTTTTTT.

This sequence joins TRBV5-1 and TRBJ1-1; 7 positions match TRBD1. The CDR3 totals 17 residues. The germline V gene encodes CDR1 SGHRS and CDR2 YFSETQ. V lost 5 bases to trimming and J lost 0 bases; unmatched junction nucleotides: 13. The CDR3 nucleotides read TGCGCCAGCAGGCGCGGGACAGATAGCGTCATGAACACTGAAGCTTTCTTT. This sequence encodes CASRRGTDSVMNTEAFF.

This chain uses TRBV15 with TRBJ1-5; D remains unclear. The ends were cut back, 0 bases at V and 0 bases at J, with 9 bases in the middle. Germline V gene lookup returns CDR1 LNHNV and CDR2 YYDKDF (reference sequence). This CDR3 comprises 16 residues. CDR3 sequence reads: CATSRDPGGSNQPQHF. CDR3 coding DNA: TGTGCCACCAGCAGAGATCCGGGTGGTAGCAATCAGCCCCAGCATTTT.

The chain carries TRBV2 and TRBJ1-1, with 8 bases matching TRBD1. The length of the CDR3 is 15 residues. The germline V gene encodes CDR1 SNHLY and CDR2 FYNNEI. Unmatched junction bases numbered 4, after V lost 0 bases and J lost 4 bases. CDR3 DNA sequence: TGTGCCAGCAGTGAAGCGCAGGGGGCGCTCACTGAAGCTTTCTTT. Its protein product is CASSEAQGALTEAFF.

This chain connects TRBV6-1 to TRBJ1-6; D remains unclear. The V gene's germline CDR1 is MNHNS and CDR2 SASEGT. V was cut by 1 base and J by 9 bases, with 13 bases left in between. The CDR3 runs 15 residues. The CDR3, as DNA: TGTGCCAGCAGTGAAGGCGAGGCCCAAGGTTCACCCCTCCACTTT. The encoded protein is CASSEGEAQGSPLHF.

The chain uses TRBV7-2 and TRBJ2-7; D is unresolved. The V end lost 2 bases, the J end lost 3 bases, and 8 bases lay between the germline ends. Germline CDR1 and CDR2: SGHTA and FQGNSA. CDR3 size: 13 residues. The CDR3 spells CASSLIRSYEQYF. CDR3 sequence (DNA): TGTGCCAGCAGCTTAATAAGGAGCTACGAGCAGTACTTC.

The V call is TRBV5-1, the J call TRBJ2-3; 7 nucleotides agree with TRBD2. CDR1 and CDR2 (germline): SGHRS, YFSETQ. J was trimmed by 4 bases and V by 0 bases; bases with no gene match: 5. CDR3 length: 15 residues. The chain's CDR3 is CASSLGTSAPDTQYF. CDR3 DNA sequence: TGCGCCAGCAGCTTGGGTACTAGCGCACCAGATACGCAGTATTTT.